These T cell receptor beta chains were read from a single sample in a study of regulatory T cells in long-lasting Graves disease. MiXCR, applied by TCRdb to the multiplex PCR reads, yields one record per CDR3 protein. The data hold fewer than 650,000 distinct CDR3 sequences, with about 16% observed a single time. These data were also reused for a study on T cells in Graves' hyperthyroidism and ophthalmopathy.

The sequenced sample was peripheral blood mononuclear cells (PBMCs), obtained at new diagnosis, from a patient treated with antithyroid drugs. The receptor set was obtained from a man between 18 and 35 years old with Graves disease. Each CDR3 is given with its conserved first and last residue. Fields, in order: V gene, D gene, clone size, J gene, CDR3 DNA, CDR3 protein. A D gene is named only where the DNA matches it firmly. For some rows the clone size is stated as once, few or many, or as a class when expanded; others skip it.

V gene: TRBV27; D gene: -; clone size: many; J gene: TRBJ2-7; CDR3 DNA: TGTGCCAGCAGTCCCCGAAGGGTCTACGAGCAGTACTTC; CDR3 protein: CASSPRRVYEQYF
V gene: TRBV28; D gene: TRBD2; clone size: many; J gene: TRBJ2-1; CDR3 DNA: TGTGCCAGCAGTAACTGGACTAGGAGCTCCTACAATGAGCAGTTCTTC; CDR3 protein: CASSNWTRSSYNEQFF
V gene: TRBV6-1; D gene: TRBD2; clone size: few; J gene: TRBJ2-1; CDR3 DNA: TGTGCCACCAAACCGGGACTAGCGGGAGGGCCTTCCTGGTACAATGAGCAGTTCTTC; CDR3 protein: CATKPGLAGGPSWYNEQFF
V gene: TRBV7-2; D gene: -; clone size: few; J gene: TRBJ2-3; CDR3 DNA: TGTGCCAGCAGCTTAGAGCGGGTATTTCTTGGTGATACGCAGTATTTT; CDR3 protein: CASSLERVFLGDTQYF
V gene: TRBV9; D gene: TRBD2; clone size: few; J gene: TRBJ2-7; CDR3 DNA: TGTGCCAGCAGCGTAACTAGCGGGAGCCTCTACGAGCAGTACTTC; CDR3 protein: CASSVTSGSLYEQYF
V gene: TRBV5-1; D gene: -; clone size: many; J gene: TRBJ2-1; CDR3 DNA: TGCGCCAGCAGTGGGCACAATGAGCAGTTCTTC; CDR3 protein: CASSGHNEQFF
V gene: TRBV28; D gene: -; clone size: few; J gene: TRBJ1-5; CDR3 DNA: TGTGCCAGCAGTTTTGTAGGTGGGACCAGCAATCAGCCCCAGCATTTT; CDR3 protein: CASSFVGGTSNQPQHF
V gene: TRBV7-9; D gene: -; clone size: many; J gene: TRBJ2-3; CDR3 DNA: TGTGCCAGCAGCTTACGATCATCAGGGTACGCAGATACGCAGTATTTT; CDR3 protein: CASSLRSSGYADTQYF
V gene: TRBV10-2; D gene: TRBD1; clone size: -; J gene: TRBJ2-7; CDR3 DNA: TGCGCCAGCAGTGGTGGGACAGAGTACGAGCAGTACTTC; CDR3 protein: CASSGGTEYEQYF
V gene: TRBV7-3; D gene: -; clone size: many; J gene: TRBJ2-3; CDR3 DNA: TGTGCCAGCAGCTTTAATTCGGGGCCAGATACGCAGTATTTT; CDR3 protein: CASSFNSGPDTQYF
V gene: TRBV5-1; D gene: TRBD1; clone size: -; J gene: TRBJ1-2; CDR3 DNA: TGCGCCAGCAGCTTGGCCTTTGACAGGGAGCTAGATGGCTACACCTTC; CDR3 protein: CASSLAFDRELDGYTF
V gene: TRBV3-1; D gene: -; clone size: many; J gene: TRBJ1-2; CDR3 DNA: TGTGCCAGCAGCCAACCCGAGCGGCGCTATGGCTACACCTTC; CDR3 protein: CASSQPERRYGYTF
V gene: TRBV27; D gene: -; clone size: many; J gene: TRBJ1-2; CDR3 DNA: TGTGCCAGCAGTCCCTCAAACGGGTCCCCATATGGCTACACCTTC; CDR3 protein: CASSPSNGSPYGYTF
V gene: TRBV6-2/TRBV6-3; D gene: TRBD1; clone size: many; J gene: TRBJ2-7; CDR3 DNA: TGTGCCAGCAGTTACACAGGGGGCGAGCAGTACTTC; CDR3 protein: CASSYTGGEQYF
V gene: TRBV12-3/TRBV12-4; D gene: -; clone size: many; J gene: TRBJ1-1; CDR3 DNA: TGTGCCAGCAGTTTGCTGGGAGGTGAAGCTTTCTTT; CDR3 protein: CASSLLGGEAFF
V gene: TRBV15; D gene: -; clone size: few; J gene: TRBJ1-5; CDR3 DNA: TGTGCCACCAGCGCCCACGGGGGGGGTGATCAGCCCCAGCATTTT; CDR3 protein: CATSAHGGGDQPQHF
V gene: TRBV18; D gene: -; clone size: -; J gene: TRBJ1-2; CDR3 DNA: TGTGCCAGCTCCAACCGGGGTCCCAACGGCTACACCTTC; CDR3 protein: CASSNRGPNGYTF
V gene: TRBV6-5; D gene: -; clone size: few; J gene: TRBJ2-7; CDR3 DNA: TGTGCCAGCAGTTACCAACGGGACACCTACGAGCAGTACTTC; CDR3 protein: CASSYQRDTYEQYF
V gene: TRBV6-1; D gene: TRBD2; clone size: many; J gene: TRBJ2-1; CDR3 DNA: TGTGCCAGCAGTGCTGTCGGGAGGGTTAATAATGAGCAGTTCTTC; CDR3 protein: CASSAVGRVNNEQFF
V gene: TRBV5-1; D gene: TRBD1; clone size: -; J gene: TRBJ1-1; CDR3 DNA: TGCGCCAGCATCGACAGGGCGGGCACTGAAGCTTTCTTT; CDR3 protein: CASIDRAGTEAFF
V gene: TRBV30; D gene: TRBD2; clone size: many; J gene: TRBJ2-1; CDR3 DNA: TGTGCCTGGGGACGGACTAGCGGGAGCAATGAGCAGTTCTTC; CDR3 protein: CAWGRTSGSNEQFF
V gene: TRBV20-1; D gene: -; clone size: many; J gene: TRBJ1-1; CDR3 DNA: TGCAGTGCTAGAGAATCTTCTAGCGACACTGAAGCTTTCTTT; CDR3 protein: CSARESSSDTEAFF